The 22 T cell receptor beta chains below were found in one sample sequenced in a study of blood T cell repertoires in COVID-19. Clones were read by immunoSEQ multiplex PCR, and TCRdb kept only the in-frame ones, dropping some. The table has 64,000 or so clones, 65% to 80% seen once. Sequences were obtained from peripheral blood. The receptors were sampled from a human donor in a cohort sampled during active COVID-19.

The gene calls are TRBV6-2 or TRBV6-3 and TRBJ2-1; D is perhaps TRBD1 (5 bases). The germline V gene has CDR1 MNHEY and CDR2 SVGEGT. Deletions cut 6 bases from V and 8 bases from J, with 11 bases between. This CDR3 region has 12 residues. The CDR3 protein is CASSKIGDEQFF. DNA for the CDR3: TGTGCCAGCAGCAAAATAGGGGATGAGCAGTTCTTC.

A few counts support this clone. The chain carries TRBV24-1 and TRBJ1-5; 9 nucleotides match TRBD1. This CDR3 contains 13 residues. Germline values: CDR1 KGHDR, CDR2 SFDVKD. The V and J ends lost 9 bases and 1 base, in that order; junction bases with no gene match: 0. The DNA for the CDR3 is TGTGCCACCGGACAGGGGAGCAATCAGCCCCAGCATTTT. It yields the protein CATGQGSNQPQHF.

The chain couples TRBV5-1 to TRBJ2-6; no clear D. Germline-derived CDR1 and CDR2 are SGHRS and YFSETQ. Trimming left V 2 bases short and J 0 bases short, with 6 bases between. The CDR3 is 15 residues long. The DNA for the CDR3 is TGCGCCAGCAGCTTACAGACCTCTGGGGCCAACGTCCTGACTTTC. Encoded protein: CASSLQTSGANVLTF.

This clone was observed a single time. The gene calls are TRBV6-2 or TRBV6-3 and TRBJ2-5, with 8 bases that match TRBD1. V was clipped by 6 bases and J by 1 base; unmatched bases: 7. CDR1 MNHEY and CDR2 SVGEGT come from the germline V gene. This CDR3 is built from 15 residues. Here the CDR3 reads CASSQGQVFQETQYF. CDR3 DNA sequence: TGTGCCAGCAGCCAGGGACAGGTATTCCAAGAGACCCAGTACTTC.

The chain is built from TRBV5-5 and TRBJ2-6; 7 bases are a match to TRBD2. CDR3 size: 17 residues. CDR1 is SGHKS and CDR2 is YYEKEE in the germline V gene (reference sequence). After removal of 1 base from V and 0 bases from J, the junction contained 4 bases not matched to a gene. The CDR3 loop is CASSLFSGVSGANVLTF. The CDR3 DNA reads TGTGCCAGCAGCTTGTTCAGCGGGGTCTCTGGGGCCAACGTCCTGACTTTC.

V usage is TRBV5-4 and J usage is TRBJ2-2; TRBD2 agrees at 8 bases. Germline values: CDR1 SGHNT, CDR2 YYREEE (reference sequence). The CDR3 runs 16 residues. V shed 1 base, J shed 1 base, and the junction held 3 bases outside the gene matches. The CDR3 sequence is CASSLRAGGNTGELFF. In DNA, the CDR3 is TGTGCCAGCAGCTTGCGGGCGGGAGGGAACACCGGGGAGCTGTTTTTT. Full variable domain (outside the CDR3, taken from reference TRBV5-4 and TRBJ2-2): ETGVTQSPTHLIKTRGQQVTLRCSSQSGHNTVSWYQQALGQGPQFIFQYYREEENGRGNFPPRFSGLQFPNYSSELNVNALELDDSALYLCASSLRAGGNTGELFFGEGSRLTVL.

The rearrangement joins TRBV2 to TRBJ2-6; D perhaps matches TRBD1 (5 bases). The CDR3 runs to 17 residues. From germline, CDR1 is SNHLY and CDR2 FYNNEI. Trimming pared 2 bases from V and 4 bases from J, leaving 15 bases between. This CDR3 is CASSELAGIAGANVLTF. Written as DNA, the CDR3 is TGTGCCAGCAGTGAACTGGCAGGGATCGCCGGGGCCAACGTCCTGACTTTC.

The chain combines TRBV2 with TRBJ2-1, with 7 bases that match TRBD2. CDR1 and CDR2 from the germline V gene are SNHLY and FYNNEI. The V gene end was trimmed by 8 bases and the J gene end by 3 bases; junction bases not matched to a gene: 4. The CDR3 sequence is 13 residues long. The CDR3 sequence is CASLAENYNEQFF. The CDR3 DNA is TGTGCCAGCCTAGCGGAGAACTACAATGAGCAGTTCTTC. The full variable domain, in which reference TRBV2 and TRBJ2-1 provide the parts outside the CDR3, is EPEVTQTPSHQVTQMGQEVILRCVPISNHLYFYWYRQILGQKVEFLVSFYNNEISEKSEIFDDQFSVERPDGSNFTLKIRSTKLEDSAMYFCASLAENYNEQFFGPGTRLTVL.

This rearrangement joins TRBV28 to TRBJ2-3; 16 positions match TRBD2. The V gene's germline CDR1 is MDHEN and CDR2 SYDVKM. The ends lost 3 bases at V and 4 bases at J; junction bases unmatched: 13. The CDR3 contains 20 residues. The CDR3 region has the DNA TGTGCCAGCAGTTTCCCTTCTAAGGGGACTAGCGGGAGGGCCCCAGATACGCAGTATTTT. Its protein is CASSFPSKGTSGRAPDTQYF.

This chain joins TRBV5-1 and TRBJ2-5; TRBD1 might be the D (7 bases). V was pared by 4 bases and J by 5 bases, with 15 bases between. Germline values: CDR1 SGHRS, CDR2 YFSETQ. The CDR3 has 14 residues. DNA for the CDR3: TGCGCCAGCAGCCTCAGACAGGGAGGCGAGACCCAGTACTTC. As protein: CASSLRQGGETQYF.

This clone was detected only a few times. The chain recombines TRBV28 with TRBJ2-3; TRBD1 matches at 11 bases. This CDR3 comprises 18 residues. Unmatched junction bases numbered 8, after V lost 3 bases and J lost 0 bases. In germline, CDR1 is MDHEN, CDR2 SYDVKM. The CDR3 here is CASSLTRTGGLSTDTQYF. CDR3 DNA sequence: TGTGCCAGCAGTTTGACTAGGACAGGGGGCCTGAGCACAGATACGCAGTATTTT.

The J gene is TRBJ2-1, the V gene TRBV7-9; TRBD1 agrees at 8 bases. In germline, CDR1 is SEHNR, CDR2 FQNEAQ (reference sequence). The trim removed 1 base at V and 4 bases at J, leaving 3 bases unmatched. The CDR3 is 15 residues long. CDR3 coding DNA: TGTGCCAGCAGCTTAGGGACAGGGAGATACAATGAGCAGTTCTTC. This sequence encodes CASSLGTGRYNEQFF.

The chain is built from TRBV5-1 and TRBJ2-1, with 11 bases lining up with TRBD2. This CDR3 has 16 residues. V shed 4 bases, J shed 5 bases, and the junction held 8 bases outside the gene matches. Germline V CDR1 and CDR2: SGHRS, YFSETQ. The DNA of the CDR3 is TGCGCCAGCAGCGATTCAGCGACTAGCGGGGACAATGAGCAGTTCTTC. Its translation is CASSDSATSGDNEQFF.

The chain joins TRBV7-2 to TRBJ2-3; 10 bases are shared with TRBD1. J lost 4 bases, V lost 1 base, and 2 bases had no gene match. This CDR3 is 15 amino acids long. Per the germline V gene, CDR1 is SGHTA and CDR2 is FQGNSA. CDR3 DNA: TGTGCCAGCAGCTTAGGGGGACAGGGGTCAGATACGCAGTATTTT. Translated: CASSLGGQGSDTQYF.

The gene calls are TRBV28 and TRBJ1-2; D gene ambiguous. The CDR3 runs 14 residues. V lost 2 bases to trimming and J lost 3 bases, with 10 bases between them. Germline assignment: CDR1 MDHEN and CDR2 SYDVKM. The CDR3: CASSLSNGDYGYTF. Written as DNA, the CDR3 is TGTGCCAGCAGTTTAAGTAACGGGGACTATGGCTACACCTTC.

V gene TRBV30 combines with J gene TRBJ1-5; no clear D. Looked up from germline, CDR1 is GTSNPN and CDR2 is SVGIG (reference sequence). The CDR3 is 13 amino acids. Trimming cost V 2 bases and J 6 bases, with 11 bases left between them. DNA for the CDR3: TGTGCCTGGAGTAGAAAGGCAGGTCAGCCCCAGCATTTT. This gives the protein CAWSRKAGQPQHF. The full variable domain, with the rest looked up from reference TRBV30 and TRBJ1-5, is SQTIHQWPATLVQPVGSPLSLECTVEGTSNPNLYWYRQAAGRGLQLLFYSVGIGQISSEVPQNLSASRPQDRQFILSSKKLLLSDSGFYLCAWSRKAGQPQHFGDGTRLSIL.

The rearrangement joins TRBV2 to TRBJ2-7, with D tentatively TRBD1 (7 bases). V was clipped by 3 bases and J by 6 bases, with 18 bases between them. The CDR3 extends over 15 amino acids. CDR1 and CDR2 from the germline V gene are SNHLY and FYNNEI. In DNA form, the CDR3 reads TGTGCCAGCAGTGACCTGGACAGGAGGGCTATCGAGCAGTACTTC. It is translated as CASSDLDRRAIEQYF.

The rearrangement joins TRBV19 to TRBJ2-7; a weak D match, TRBD2 (6 bases). Trimming cost V 9 bases and J 5 bases, with 23 bases left between them. There are 15 residues in the CDR3. Germline CDR1 is LNHDA and CDR2 is SQIVND (reference sequence). The CDR3 nucleotides read TGTGCCAGCACTACCGGGGACTGGGAAACTAACGAGCAGTACTTC. Encoded protein: CASTTGDWETNEQYF.

J is TRBJ2-3 and V is TRBV9, with D tentatively TRBD2 (6 bases). Germline V CDR1 and CDR2: SGDLS, YYNGEE. Deletions cut 3 bases from V and 6 bases from J, with 17 bases between. The CDR3 has 15 residues. The CDR3 DNA reads TGTGCCAGCAGCGCTCGGGACTTCCCCACTGATACGCAGTATTTT. Its protein is CASSARDFPTDTQYF.

This CDR3 reads CASSPPGSPITGNTIYF. CDR3 nucleotide sequence: TGTGCCAGCTCACCACCGGGCAGCCCGATAACTGGAAACACCATATATTTT. This rearrangement joins TRBV18 to TRBJ1-3; D is unresolved. The CDR3 is 17 amino acids. The germline CDR1 and CDR2 sequences are KGHSH and LQKENI. V lost 0 bases and J lost 2, with 14 bases in between.

V gene TRBV3-1 (or the pseudogene TRBV3-2) combines with J gene TRBJ2-2; D is undetermined. Looked up from germline, CDR1 is LGHDT and CDR2 is YNNKEL (reference sequence). V lost 4 bases and J 2 bases, leaving 5 bases between the germline ends. This CDR3 comprises 13 residues. The DNA for the CDR3 is TGTGCCAGCAGCCCGTTTAACACCGGGGAGCTGTTTTTT. It translates to CASSPFNTGELFF.

The gene calls are TRBV7-8 and TRBJ2-5; a weak D match, TRBD2 (5 bases). This CDR3 spans 14 amino acids. Germline CDR1 is SGHVS and CDR2 is FQNEAQ. The V end was cut by 1 base, the J end by 4 bases, with 10 bases between. CDR3 sequence reads: CASSLESGLETQYF. The CDR3 DNA sequence: TGTGCCAGCAGCTTAGAATCAGGACTAGAGACCCAGTACTTC.